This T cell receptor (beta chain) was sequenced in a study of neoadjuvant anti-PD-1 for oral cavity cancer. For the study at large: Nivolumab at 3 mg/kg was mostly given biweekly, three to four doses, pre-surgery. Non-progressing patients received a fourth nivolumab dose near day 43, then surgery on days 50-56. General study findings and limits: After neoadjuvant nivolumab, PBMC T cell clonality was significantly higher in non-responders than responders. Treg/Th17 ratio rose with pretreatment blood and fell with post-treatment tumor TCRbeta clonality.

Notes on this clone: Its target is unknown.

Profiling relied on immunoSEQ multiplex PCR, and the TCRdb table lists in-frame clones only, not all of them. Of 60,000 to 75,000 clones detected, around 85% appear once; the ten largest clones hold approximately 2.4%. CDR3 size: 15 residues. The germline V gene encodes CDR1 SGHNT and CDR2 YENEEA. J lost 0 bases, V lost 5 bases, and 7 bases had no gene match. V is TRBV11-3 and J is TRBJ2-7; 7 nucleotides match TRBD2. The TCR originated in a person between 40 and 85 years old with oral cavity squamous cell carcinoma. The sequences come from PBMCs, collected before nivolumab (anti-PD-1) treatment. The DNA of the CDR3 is TGTGCCAGCAGCGCGGCCAGCGGGAACTCCTACGAGCAGTACTTC. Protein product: CASSAASGNSYEQYF.